The clone carrying this T cell receptor beta chain was seen only a few times. Its cognate antigen is unknown. J lost 9 bases, V lost 5 bases, and 11 bases had no gene match. The CDR3 spans 16 residues. Germline loops: CDR1 MGHRA, CDR2 YSYEKL. The data are from a study of cytomegalovirus exposure and HLA in healthy donors. At the level of the study: Assignment to the Caucasian-associated ancestry cluster applied to approximately 80% of the roughly 400 genotyped donors.

Study conclusions and caveats: CMV antigen specificity was confirmed in vitro for three CMV-associated chains.

PCR used 60 Vbeta primers and 13 Jbeta primers. Using immunoSEQ multiplex PCR, the repertoire was profiled, and TCRdb retains in-frame clones only, with some absent. The sample holds roughly 100,000 clones, 13% to 15% seen once. This TCR was recovered from a female donor in good health and CMV-seronegative. The chain is built from TRBV4-1 and TRBJ1-6; 9 bases are a match to TRBD1. What was sequenced was PBMCs. This CDR3 is CASSELPGQGFSPLHF. The CDR3 nucleotides are TGCGCCAGCAGCGAATTACCGGGACAGGGTTTTTCACCCCTCCACTTT.